The 4 T cell receptor beta chains below were found in one sample sequenced in a study of blood T cells in healthy people across ages. For the second PCR, which ran for roughly 7 to 11 cycles, a sample-barcoded 5' primer and a J-beta primer mix were used. TCRdb itself ran the 5' RACE reads through MiXCR, one entry per CDR3 protein. In the table there are around 1.5 million distinct CDR3 sequences, almost 35% of which are singletons. Source material: blood. The receptors stem from a woman between 25 and 40 years old in good health.

V is TRBV29-1 and J is TRBJ2-4; a possible D gene is TRBD1 (5 bases). Looked up from germline, CDR1 is SQVTM and CDR2 is ANQGSEA. Deletions cut 6 bases from V and 3 bases from J, with 9 bases between. This CDR3 is 12 amino acids long. The CDR3 DNA is TGCAGCGTGAAGGGGCTCAAAAACATTCAGTACTTC. Its protein is CSVKGLKNIQYF.

This clonotype was seen more than once but under ten times. The V gene is TRBV5-1, the J gene TRBJ2-1, with TRBD2 identical over 12 bases. CDR3 size: 17 residues. Germline V gene lookup returns CDR1 SGHRS and CDR2 YFSETQ. V shed 3 bases and J 5 bases; nucleotides not matched to a gene: 9. CDR3 loop: CASSWGVTSGGNNEQFF. The CDR3 bases are TGCGCCAGCAGCTGGGGGGTGACTAGCGGGGGCAACAATGAGCAGTTCTTC. Combining the CDR3 with reference TRBV5-1 and TRBJ2-1 gives the whole variable domain KAGVTQTPRYLIKTRGQQVTLSCSPISGHRSVSWYQQTPGQGLQFLFEYFSETQRNKGNFPGRFSGRQFSNSRSEMNVSTLELGDSALYLCASSWGVTSGGNNEQFFGPGTRLTVL.

The V gene is TRBV13, the J gene TRBJ1-6, with 7 bases fitting TRBD1. The length of the CDR3 is 17 residues. Germline CDR1 PRHDT, CDR2 FYEKMQ (reference sequence). The junction had 5 bases not matched to a gene; V was cut back by 3 bases and J by 0 bases. The CDR3 nucleotides read TGTGCCAGCAGCTTGAACAGGGGAAGCTCCTATAATTCACCCCTCCACTTT. Translation: CASSLNRGSSYNSPLHF. The variable domain in full, with the rest retrieved from reference TRBV13 and TRBJ1-6, is AAGVIQSPRHLIKEKRETATLKCYPIPRHDTVYWYQQGPGQDPQFLISFYEKMQSDKGSIPDRFSAQQFSDYHSELNMSSLELGDSALYFCASSLNRGSSYNSPLHFGNGTRLTVT.

In the case of this clonotype: This may be a read error, as it is one base from a much larger clone. V gene TRBV12-3 or TRBV12-4 combines with J gene TRBJ2-3; 9 nucleotides align to TRBD2. The CDR3 extends over 16 amino acids. CDR3 protein: CASSSGTSIWTDAQYF. The CDR3 DNA is TGTGCCAGCAGTTCCGGGACTAGCATTTGGACAGATGCGCAGTATTTT.